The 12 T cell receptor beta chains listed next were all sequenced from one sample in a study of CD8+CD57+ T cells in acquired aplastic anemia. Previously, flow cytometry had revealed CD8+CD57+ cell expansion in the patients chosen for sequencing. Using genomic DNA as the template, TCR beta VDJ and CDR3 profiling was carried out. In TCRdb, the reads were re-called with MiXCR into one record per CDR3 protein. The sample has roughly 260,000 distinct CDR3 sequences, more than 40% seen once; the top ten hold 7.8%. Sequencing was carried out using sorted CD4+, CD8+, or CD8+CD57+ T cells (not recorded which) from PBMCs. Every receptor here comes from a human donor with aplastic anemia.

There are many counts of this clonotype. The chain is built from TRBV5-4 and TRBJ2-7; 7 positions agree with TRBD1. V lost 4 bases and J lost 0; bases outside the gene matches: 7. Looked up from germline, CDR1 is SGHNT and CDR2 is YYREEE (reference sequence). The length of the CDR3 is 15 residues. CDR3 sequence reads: CASSGTQGSSYEQYF. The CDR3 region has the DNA TGTGCCAGCAGCGGTACACAGGGGAGCTCCTACGAGCAGTACTTC.

The CDR3 here is CASSLVGRDGETQYF. For the CDR3, the DNA is TGTGCCAGCAGCTTAGTTGGCAGGGATGGCGAGACCCAGTACTTC. The chain uses TRBV7-7 and TRBJ2-5; a possible D gene is TRBD1 (5 bases). Germline CDR1 and CDR2: SSHAT and FNYEAQ (reference sequence). The CDR3 sequence is 15 residues long. Trimming took 1 base from V and 5 from J, leaving 14 bases between them. The full variable domain, its missing parts supplied by reference TRBV7-7 and TRBJ2-5, is GAGVSQSPRYKVTKRGQDVTLRCDPISSHATLYWYQQALGQGPEFLTYFNYEAQPDKSGLPSDRFSAERPEGSISTLTIQRTEQRDSAMYRCASSLVGRDGETQYFGPGTRLLVL.

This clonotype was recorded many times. The CDR3 nucleotides are TGTGCCAGCAGCAACGACAGGGACGAGCAGTACTTC. It codes for CASSNDRDEQYF. This chain connects TRBV7-9 to TRBJ2-7; 7 bases map to TRBD1. The germline CDR1 and CDR2 sequences are SEHNR and FQNEAQ (reference sequence). The CDR3 runs to 12 residues. V dropped 5 bases and J dropped 5; count of bases not matched to a gene: 3.

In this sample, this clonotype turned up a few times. The CDR3 DNA reads TGTGCCAGCAGCCAAGAAAGGACGTTTCCCTACGAGCAGTACTTC. It specifies CASSQERTFPYEQYF. The V gene is TRBV3-1, the J gene TRBJ2-7; D is unclear. Germline V gene data show CDR1 as LGHDT and CDR2 as YNNKEL (reference sequence). V lost 0 bases to trimming and J lost 2 bases, with 11 bases between them. The CDR3 has 15 amino acids.

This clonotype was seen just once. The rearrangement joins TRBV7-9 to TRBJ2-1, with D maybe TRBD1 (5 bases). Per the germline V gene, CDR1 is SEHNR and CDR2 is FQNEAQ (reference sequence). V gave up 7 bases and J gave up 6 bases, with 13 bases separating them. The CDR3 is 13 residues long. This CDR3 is CASKGVFSNEQFF. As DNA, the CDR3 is TGTGCCAGCAAAGGGGTTTTCTCCAATGAGCAGTTCTTC.

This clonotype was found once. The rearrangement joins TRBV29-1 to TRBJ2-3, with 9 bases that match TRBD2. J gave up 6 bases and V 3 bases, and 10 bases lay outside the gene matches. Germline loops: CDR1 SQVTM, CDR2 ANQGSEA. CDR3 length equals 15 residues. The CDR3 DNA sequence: TGCAGCGTTGAGATTGCTAGCGGGGCTGGCGATACGCAGTATTTT. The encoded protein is CSVEIASGAGDTQYF.

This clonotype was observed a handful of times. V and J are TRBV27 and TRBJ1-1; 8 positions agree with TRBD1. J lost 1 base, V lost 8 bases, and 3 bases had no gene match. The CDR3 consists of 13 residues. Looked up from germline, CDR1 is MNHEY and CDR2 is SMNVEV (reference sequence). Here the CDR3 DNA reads TGTGCCAGCGCCGGGACAGGGAACACTGAAGCTTTCTTT. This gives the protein CASAGTGNTEAFF.

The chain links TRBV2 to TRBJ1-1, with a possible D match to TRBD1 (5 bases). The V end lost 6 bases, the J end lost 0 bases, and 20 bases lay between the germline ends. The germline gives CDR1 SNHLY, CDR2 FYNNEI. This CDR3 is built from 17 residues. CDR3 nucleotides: TGTGCCAGCAGAGTCATGAAGGGGTTGGGCATGAACACTGAAGCTTTCTTT. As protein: CASRVMKGLGMNTEAFF.

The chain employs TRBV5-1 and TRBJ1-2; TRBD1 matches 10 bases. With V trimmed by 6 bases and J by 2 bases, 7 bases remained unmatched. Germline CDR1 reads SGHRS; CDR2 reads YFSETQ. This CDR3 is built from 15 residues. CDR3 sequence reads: CASNETGGWNYGYTF. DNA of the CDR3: TGCGCCAGCAACGAGACAGGGGGCTGGAACTATGGCTACACCTTC. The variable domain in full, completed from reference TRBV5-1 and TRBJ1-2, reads KAGVTQTPRYLIKTRGQQVTLSCSPISGHRSVSWYQQTPGQGLQFLFEYFSETQRNKGNFPGRFSGRQFSNSRSEMNVSTLELGDSALYLCASNETGGWNYGYTFGSGTRLTVV.

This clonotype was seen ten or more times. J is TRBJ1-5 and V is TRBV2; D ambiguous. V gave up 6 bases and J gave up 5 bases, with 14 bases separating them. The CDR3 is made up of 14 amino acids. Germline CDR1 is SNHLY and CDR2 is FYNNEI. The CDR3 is CASSPWRGDQPQHF. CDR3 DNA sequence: TGTGCCAGCAGCCCTTGGCGGGGAGATCAGCCCCAGCATTTT.

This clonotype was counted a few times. CDR3 loop: CATSRAIGMPQHF. CDR3 bases: TGTGCCACCAGCAGAGCGATCGGTATGCCCCAGCATTTT. This chain joins TRBV15 and TRBJ1-5; D is ambiguous. This CDR3 is built from 13 residues. Trimming removed 1 base from V and 9 bases from J, with 10 bases in between. From germline, CDR1 is LNHNV and CDR2 YYDKDF (reference sequence).

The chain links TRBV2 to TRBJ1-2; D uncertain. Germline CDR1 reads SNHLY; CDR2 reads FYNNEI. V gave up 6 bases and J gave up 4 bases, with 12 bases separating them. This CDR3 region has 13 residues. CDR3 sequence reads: CASRGGGIYGYTF. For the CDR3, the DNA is TGTGCCAGCAGGGGCGGAGGCATCTATGGCTACACCTTC.